This T cell receptor beta chain was identified during a study of T-cell reconstitution after alpha-beta-depleted transplantation in children. Unique molecular identifiers tagged the TCRbeta library. Each CDR3 protein gets one entry after TCRdb re-called the PCR reads with MiXCR. The sample carries approximately 250,000 distinct CDR3 sequences, 7.5% to 10% recorded once. The CDR3 extends over 14 amino acids. V was trimmed by 3 bases and J by 6 bases, leaving 15 bases between them. Germline V gene sequence: CDR1 SGHDT, CDR2 YYEEEE. The chain is built from TRBV5-6 and TRBJ1-1; the D gene is possibly TRBD1 (6 bases). Sequencing was performed on PBMCs from the stem cell graft donor, taken from the stem cell graft. The clonotype originates from a human donor who donated a stem cell graft to a child with SCID. The CDR3 bases are TGTGCCAGCAGCTCGATCAGGGGTTACGCTGAAGCTTTCTTT. Protein: CASSSIRGYAEAFF.